A selection of T cell receptor beta chains follows, all from one sample in a study of cytotoxic CD8 clonotypes in ibrutinib-treated CLL. Libraries were prepared by immunoSEQ multiplex PCR; TCRdb keeps only in-frame clonotypes and omits some of them. This table has 150,000 to 200,000 clones, over 65% appearing once. The source material was PBMCs, sampled after 12 months of ibrutinib treatment. Every receptor here comes from a human donor with chronic lymphocytic leukemia. Each CDR3 is given with its conserved first and last residue. The D gene is left open where the match is weak. The listing skips clone size in some rows; elsewhere it reads once, few, many or a size class.

D gene	clone size	V gene	J gene	CDR3 DNA	CDR3 protein
.	.	TRBV7-9	TRBJ1-1	TGTGCCAGCAGCCAGTATCCCCGGGGCAACACTGAAGCTTTCTTT	CASSQYPRGNTEAFF
.	.	TRBV28	TRBJ2-3	TGTGCCAGCAGTTTGGACAGCGAAAGCACAGATACGCAGTATTTT	CASSLDSESTDTQYF
.	.	TRBV18	TRBJ1-2	TGTGCCAGCTCCTCTCTTAGGACAGCTCAACGTGGTAGCTATGGCTACACCTTC	CASSSLRTAQRGSYGYTF
TRBD2	.	TRBV4-3	TRBJ2-5	TGCGCCAGCAGCCAGGGGGGGGGAGAGACCCAGTACTTC	CASSQGGGETQYF
.	.	TRBV28	TRBJ2-7	TGTGCCAGCAGCCCTGGGGGGACATCTTTCTGGCAGTACTTC	CASSPGGTSFWQYF
TRBD1	.	TRBV27	TRBJ2-7	TGTGCCAGCAGTTTGGATGGGTCAGGGGGACCCTACGAGCAGTACTTC	CASSLDGSGGPYEQYF
TRBD2	.	TRBV30	TRBJ2-3	TGTGCCTGGACCTTACGACTAGCCGGATTAGATACGCAGTATTTT	CAWTLRLAGLDTQYF
TRBD1	.	TRBV18	TRBJ2-3	TGTGCCAGCTCACCGCTACTGGACAGGGCCTCAGTCACCACAGATACGCAGTATTTT	CASSPLLDRASVTTDTQYF
TRBD1	.	TRBV19	TRBJ2-6	TGTGCCAGTAGTCCGGACAGGGCCCAAGGGGGGGCCAACGTCCTGACTTTC	CASSPDRAQGGANVLTF
.	.	TRBV28	TRBJ1-2	TGTGCCAGCAGCCCCGGTGGGGCGTCCCGGGGCTATGGCTACACCTTC	CASSPGGASRGYGYTF
TRBD1	.	TRBV7-9	TRBJ2-5	TGTGCCAGCAGCTTTGGGACAGGGGTATTGGAGACCCAGTACTTC	CASSFGTGVLETQYF
TRBD1	few	TRBV5-1	TRBJ1-3	TGCGCCAGCAGCTCGGGGACAGATGGAAACACCATATATTTT	CASSSGTDGNTIYF
.	once	TRBV9	TRBJ2-7	TGTGCCAGCAGCGTAGGGGCAGGGGACTACGAGCAGTACTTC	CASSVGAGDYEQYF
.	.	TRBV2	TRBJ1-5	TGTGCCAGCAGTGAAACGGATGGGAGGGGTCAGCCCCAGCATTTT	CASSETDGRGQPQHF
TRBD1	.	TRBV29-1	TRBJ1-1	TGCAGCGTTGGGGGGGACAGGGCACCCGAAGCTTTCTTT	CSVGGDRAPEAFF
TRBD2	.	TRBV7-7	TRBJ2-5	TGTGCCAGCAGCTTACGGGGGGGGGCCCAAGAGACCCAGTACTTC	CASSLRGGAQETQYF
.	.	TRBV10-3	TRBJ1-1	TGTGCCATCAGTGAGACGGGACGGAACACTGAAGCTTTCTTT	CAISETGRNTEAFF
.	.	TRBV18	TRBJ1-3	TGTGCCAGCTCCCCTGGACAACTGAGCTCTGGAAACACCATATATTTT	CASSPGQLSSGNTIYF
.	.	TRBV6-6	TRBJ1-1	TGTGCCAGCAGTCCGAGGACATTTCGCGCTTTCTTT	CASSPRTFRAFF